The table lists the clone carrying this TCR beta chain with a count of one. Its target is not known. The data were obtained in a study of cytomegalovirus exposure and HLA in healthy donors. General study results and limits: Most TCR sequences showed up rarely, but some public TCRs showed up in many donors. The study labeled 150 or so TCR beta chains cytomegalovirus-associated.

Primers included in the PCR were 60 Vbeta and 13 Jbeta primers. Produced via immunoSEQ multiplex PCR; TCRdb's table is partial and in-frame only. The sample lists 90,000 to 120,000 clones, around 77% occurring once. V was clipped by 3 bases and J by 6 bases, with 6 bases between them. This CDR3 spans 12 amino acids. Germline V CDR1 and CDR2: SGHTA, FQGNSA. The chain recombines TRBV7-2 with TRBJ2-1; no reliable D call. The receptor was derived from a male donor in good health and CMV-seronegative. The sequencing sample was made of PBMCs. The CDR3 is CASSFNINEQFF. The CDR3 nucleotides are TGTGCCAGCAGCTTCAACATCAATGAGCAGTTCTTC.